Below, 22 T cell receptor beta chains from the same sample are listed, as sequenced in a study of cytomegalovirus exposure and HLA in healthy donors. It was with 60 Vbeta and 13 Jbeta primers that the PCR ran. Measured with immunoSEQ multiplex PCR; TCRdb has only the in-frame clones, and not every one. This table holds roughly 97,000 clones, approximately 80% found once. The sequenced material came from PBMCs. These receptors were collected from a woman between 40 and 55 years old in good health and CMV-seronegative.

This clone was observed a few times. J is TRBJ2-1 and V is TRBV9; TRBD2 agrees at 7 bases. CDR3 size: 17 residues. The J segment lost 9 bases and the V segment lost 0 bases, leaving 15 bases of the junction unmatched. The germline V gene encodes CDR1 SGDLS and CDR2 YYNGEE. The chain's CDR3 is CASSVARGLQKMGEQFF. The CDR3 nucleotides read TGTGCCAGCAGCGTAGCACGGGGACTACAGAAGATGGGTGAGCAGTTCTTC.

This clone was recorded once. The rearrangement joins TRBV5-1 to TRBJ1-1, with 8 bases fitting TRBD1. The length of the CDR3 is 14 residues. J lost 3 bases, V lost 0 bases, and 1 base had no gene match. Germline-derived CDR1 and CDR2 are SGHRS and YFSETQ. The CDR3 DNA reads TGCGCCAGCAGCTTGGAACAGGGGGACACTGAAGCTTTCTTT. The encoded protein is CASSLEQGDTEAFF.

The J gene is TRBJ2-1, the V gene TRBV9; 9 bases fit TRBD1. Germline CDR1 SGDLS, CDR2 YYNGEE. With 4 bases clipped from V and 5 bases from J, the junction kept 4 bases outside the gene matches. The CDR3 runs 14 residues. As DNA, the CDR3 is TGTGCCAGCAGCCTCCGGGACAGGGACAATGAGCAGTTCTTC. This codes for CASSLRDRDNEQFF.

V and J are TRBV6-1 and TRBJ2-7; D unclear. Germline V gene lookup returns CDR1 MNHNS and CDR2 SASEGT. CDR3 length: 10 residues. V was clipped by 4 bases and J by 4 bases, with 2 bases between them. This chain's CDR3 is CASSAYEQYF. As DNA, the CDR3 is TGTGCCAGCAGTGCGTACGAGCAGTACTTC.

The chain employs TRBV7-9 and TRBJ1-5, with TRBD1 matching 10 bases. The trim removed 5 bases at V and 5 bases at J, leaving 3 bases unmatched. CDR1 is SEHNR, CDR2 FQNEAQ, per germline (reference sequence). This CDR3 region has 14 residues. The CDR3 spells CASSGGQGYQPQHF. CDR3 sequence (DNA): TGTGCCAGCAGCGGGGGACAGGGGTATCAGCCCCAGCATTTT.

The chain is built from TRBV9 and TRBJ1-1; 7 bases fit TRBD1. After removal of 2 bases from V and 3 bases from J, the junction contained 10 bases not matched to a gene. Germline assignment: CDR1 SGDLS and CDR2 YYNGEE. There are 16 residues in the CDR3. CDR3 amino acids: CASSVLAGTVDTEAFF. The DNA of the CDR3 is TGTGCCAGCAGCGTCCTCGCCGGGACAGTAGACACTGAAGCTTTCTTT. The whole variable domain, filled in from reference TRBV9 and TRBJ1-1, reads DSGVTQTPKHLITATGQRVTLRCSPRSGDLSVYWYQQSLDQGLQFLIQYYNGEERAKGNILERFSAQQFPDLHSELNLSSLELGDSALYFCASSVLAGTVDTEAFFGQGTRLTVV.

This chain joins TRBV20-1 and TRBJ1-1; possibly TRBD1 for D (5 bases). Germline values: CDR1 DFQATT, CDR2 SNEGSKA (reference sequence). The CDR3 spans 11 residues. Trimming cost V 6 bases and J 8 bases, with 13 bases left between them. The CDR3 DNA follows: TGCAGTGCCCCTTTCCGGACAGAAGCTTTCTTT. Translation: CSAPFRTEAFF.

This chain uses TRBV5-8 with TRBJ2-2; D uncertain. In germline, CDR1 is SGHTS, CDR2 YDEGEE. V was clipped by 1 base and J by 5 bases, with 9 bases between them. The CDR3 spans 14 residues. CDR3 coding DNA: TGTGCCAGCAGCTTGTTGTATCGGACCGGGGAGCTGTTTTTT. It translates to CASSLLYRTGELFF.

The chain joins TRBV13 to TRBJ1-1; D uncertain. The CDR3 sequence is 14 residues long. Per the germline V gene, CDR1 is PRHDT and CDR2 is FYEKMQ (reference sequence). The V gene lost 5 bases and the J gene lost 4 bases, with 14 bases spanning the gap. CDR3 DNA sequence: TGTGCCAGCAGCGCACCGGGATTTTTCACTGAAGCTTTCTTT. Amino acids: CASSAPGFFTEAFF.

V is TRBV27 and J is TRBJ2-7, with 9 nucleotides matching TRBD2. Germline V gene lookup returns CDR1 MNHEY and CDR2 SMNVEV (reference sequence). The CDR3 is made up of 15 amino acids. Trimming removed 3 bases from V and 3 bases from J; junction bases left unmatched: 6. The CDR3 reads CASSLSAGGVYEQYF. The CDR3 coding sequence is TGTGCCAGCAGTTTGAGTGCGGGAGGGGTCTACGAGCAGTACTTC.

The chain links TRBV7-6 to TRBJ2-7; tentatively, D is TRBD1 (6 bases). Germline CDR1 SGHVS, CDR2 FNYEAQ. The CDR3 runs to 14 residues. The V end lost 5 bases, the J end lost 0 bases, and 11 bases lay between the germline ends. The CDR3 bases are TGTGCCAGCAGCACAGGGCTGAACTCCTACGAGCAGTACTTC. Translation gives CASSTGLNSYEQYF.

V gene TRBV28 combines with J gene TRBJ2-1; D uncertain. The germline V and J ends were trimmed by 6 bases and 4 bases, with 4 bases remaining between them. The CDR3 is 11 amino acids. The germline V gene has CDR1 MDHEN and CDR2 SYDVKM. CDR3 protein: CASRRYNEQFF. The CDR3 DNA follows: TGTGCCAGCAGGCGGTACAATGAGCAGTTCTTC.

J is TRBJ2-7 and V is TRBV7-8; tentatively, D is TRBD1 (7 bases). The CDR3 extends over 16 amino acids. V lost 5 bases and J lost 2, with 19 bases in between. CDR1 and CDR2 from the germline V gene are SGHVS and FQNEAQ. In nucleotides, the CDR3 is TGTGCCAGCAGCCCCCGCGGGACAGTCGACACCTACGAGCAGTACTTC. It translates to CASSPRGTVDTYEQYF.

This clone has just a few counts. The gene calls are TRBV19 and TRBJ2-1, with D possibly TRBD1 on 5 matching bases. Trimming pared 9 bases from V and 11 bases from J, leaving 14 bases between. The CDR3 sequence is 11 residues long. Germline values: CDR1 LNHDA, CDR2 SQIVND (reference sequence). CDR3 bases: TGTGCCAGCGCAATGGGGCTTCAGCAGTTCTTC. It codes for CASAMGLQQFF.

The chain uses TRBV19 and TRBJ1-2; TRBD1 aligns across 7 bases. The germline gives CDR1 LNHDA, CDR2 SQIVND (reference sequence). V lost 7 bases to trimming and J lost 3 bases; unmatched junction nucleotides: 11. This CDR3 has 15 residues. CDR3 DNA sequence: TGTGCCAGTATGGCCCCGGGACAGTCATACTATGGCTACACCTTC. It encodes CASMAPGQSYYGYTF.

The rearrangement links TRBV4-3 to TRBJ1-6; D gene uncertain. The CDR3 is 16 amino acids. V lost 0 bases and J 9 bases, leaving 15 bases between the germline ends. CDR1 and CDR2 from the germline V gene are LGHNA and YSLEER. CDR3 DNA: TGCGCCAGCAGCCAAGACAGGATTTTTGTGGGTTCACCCCTCCACTTT. This codes for CASSQDRIFVGSPLHF.

The rearrangement uses TRBV21-1 and TRBJ1-5; the D call of TRBD1 is as the table states it, not checked on the DNA. TRBV21-1 is annotated as a pseudogene. This CDR3 spans 19 amino acids. CDR3 coding DNA: TGTGCCAGCAGCAAAAGGGGCAAGCGAACAGCAAATAGCAATCAGCCCCAGCATTTT. Encoded protein: CASSKRGKRTANSNQPQHF.

The rearrangement links TRBV28 to TRBJ1-2; D unclear. The V and J ends lost 5 bases and 4 bases respectively, with 8 bases between them. Germline V gene sequence: CDR1 MDHEN, CDR2 SYDVKM. CDR3 length: 12 amino acids. The CDR3 region is CASSQNRYGYTF. The CDR3 DNA is TGTGCCAGCAGTCAGAATCGCTATGGCTACACCTTC.

About this clone itself: This same CDR3 is encoded by further DNA sequences in the sample. The V and J genes are TRBV28 and TRBJ1-1; 8 nucleotides match TRBD1. This CDR3 has 12 amino acids. The germline gives CDR1 MDHEN, CDR2 SYDVKM. The trim removed 5 bases at V and 7 bases at J, leaving 3 bases unmatched. The CDR3 nucleotides are TGTGCCAGCAGTAGAACAGGGGGTGAAGCTTTCTTT. Its protein is CASSRTGGEAFF. Variable domain in full (rest from reference TRBV28 and TRBJ1-1): DVKVTQSSRYLVKRTGEKVFLECVQDMDHENMFWYRQDPGLGLRLIYFSYDVKMKEKGDIPEGYSVSREKKERFSLILESASTNQTSMYLCASSRTGGEAFFGQGTRLTVV.

This clone was counted a single time. This sequence joins TRBV21-1 and TRBJ1-1. TRBV21-1 is termed a pseudogene. This CDR3 spans 16 amino acids. The CDR3 loop is CARDSGEGSGRTEAFF. The CDR3 bases are TGTGCCAGGGATTCCGGGGAGGGTTCCGGGCGAACTGAAGCTTTCTTT.

The V call is TRBV11-2, the J call TRBJ2-7; no clear D gene. The CDR3 totals 13 residues. Germline V lookup: CDR1 SGHAT, CDR2 FQNNGV. V was pared by 5 bases and J by 1 base, with 9 bases between. CDR3: CASSPGLSYEQYF. The CDR3 nucleotides are TGTGCCAGCAGCCCGGGTCTATCCTACGAGCAGTACTTC.

V gene TRBV28 combines with J gene TRBJ2-7, with TRBD2 matching over 8 bases. CDR1 MDHEN and CDR2 SYDVKM come from the germline V gene. The CDR3 runs to 16 residues. V dropped 2 bases and J dropped 2; count of bases not matched to a gene: 8. This CDR3 is CASSLVAGSWTYEQYF. The CDR3, as DNA: TGTGCCAGCAGTTTAGTAGCGGGGAGTTGGACCTACGAGCAGTACTTC.